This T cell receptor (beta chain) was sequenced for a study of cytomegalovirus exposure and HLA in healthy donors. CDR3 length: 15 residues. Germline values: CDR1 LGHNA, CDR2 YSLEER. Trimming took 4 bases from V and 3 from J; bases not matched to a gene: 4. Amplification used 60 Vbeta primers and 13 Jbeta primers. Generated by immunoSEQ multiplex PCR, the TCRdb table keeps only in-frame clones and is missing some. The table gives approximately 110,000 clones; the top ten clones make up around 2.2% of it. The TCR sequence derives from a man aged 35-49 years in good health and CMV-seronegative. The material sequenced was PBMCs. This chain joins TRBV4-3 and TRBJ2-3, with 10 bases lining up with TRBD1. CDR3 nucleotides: TGCGCCAGCAGCCGGGACAGGGGTTGGACAGATACGCAGTATTTT. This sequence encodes CASSRDRGWTDTQYF.